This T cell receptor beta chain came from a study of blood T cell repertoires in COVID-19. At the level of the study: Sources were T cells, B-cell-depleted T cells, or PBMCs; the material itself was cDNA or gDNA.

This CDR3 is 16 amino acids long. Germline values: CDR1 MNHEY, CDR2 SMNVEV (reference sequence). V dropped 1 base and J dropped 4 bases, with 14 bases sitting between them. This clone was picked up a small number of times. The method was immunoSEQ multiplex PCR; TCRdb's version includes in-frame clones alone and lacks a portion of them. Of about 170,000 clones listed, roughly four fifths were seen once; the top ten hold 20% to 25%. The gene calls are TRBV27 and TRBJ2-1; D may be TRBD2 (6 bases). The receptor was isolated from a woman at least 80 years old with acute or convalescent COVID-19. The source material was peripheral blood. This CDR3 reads CASSLLGLGNYNEQFF. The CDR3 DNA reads TGTGCCAGCAGTTTATTGGGACTGGGAAATTACAATGAGCAGTTCTTC.